This T cell receptor (beta chain) is from a study of T-cell reconstitution after alpha-beta-depleted transplantation in children. Study-wide results and limits: Several patients had high TCRbeta diversity at day 60; it came from surviving recipient T cells and thymic progenitors. Expanded graft clones, several hundred of them, were reportedly the source of alpha-beta T cells about two months after transplant. One year after transplant, T-cell counts and diversity came mostly from newly produced T cells.

Unique molecular identifiers were incorporated into the prepared TCRbeta library. TCRdb itself ran the PCR reads through MiXCR, one entry per CDR3 protein. The sample contains under 300,000 distinct CDR3 sequences, roughly 12% of which appear only once. This clonotype was detected many times. Antigen unknown. Trimming left V 3 bases short and J 4 bases short, with 7 bases between. The CDR3 is 14 residues long. The germline V gene has CDR1 SGHVS and CDR2 FQNEAQ. The sequence came from a male patient under 10 years old who had a stem cell transplant for chronic granulomatous disease, so the T cells may come from the graft donor. Sequencing used peripheral blood, obtained 180 days after TCRalphabeta/CD19-depleted stem cell transplant. The chain joins TRBV7-8 to TRBJ1-6; no firm D call. The CDR3, as DNA: TGTGCCAGCAGCTTGTATGATTATAATTCACCCCTCCACTTT. Translating it yields CASSLYDYNSPLHF.